The 23 T cell receptor beta chains listed next were all sequenced from one sample in a study of T cell changes during pregnancy in multiple sclerosis. TCRdb keeps only in-frame clones here, not all; method: immunoSEQ multiplex PCR. In the table there are about 69,000 clones, roughly 90% of which are singletons. The sequences come from peripheral blood, collected in the third trimester of pregnancy. All receptors derive from a female donor with multiple sclerosis, enrolled in a pregnancy study.

The V gene is TRBV9, the J gene TRBJ1-2, with a tentative D call TRBD1 (5 bases). This CDR3 contains 15 residues. Trimming removed 4 bases at V and 6 bases at J, with 19 bases between. Germline loops: CDR1 SGDLS, CDR2 YYNGEE. The DNA of the CDR3 is TGTGCCAGCAGCCCAGAAGTCGGGGGAAGGAATGGCTACACCTTC. It encodes CASSPEVGGRNGYTF.

This chain connects TRBV9 to TRBJ1-1; D not resolved. Germline V gene lookup returns CDR1 SGDLS and CDR2 YYNGEE. The V end was cut by 4 bases, the J end by 4 bases, with 14 bases between. CDR3 length: 14 amino acids. CDR3 sequence (DNA): TGTGCCAGCAGCCCCCCGCGGTATCCCACTGAAGCTTTCTTT. Its protein product is CASSPPRYPTEAFF.

CDR3 nucleotides: TGCGCCACCCGGACAGGGTACGCGGTCTCCTATAATTCACCCCTCCACTTT. This translates into CATRTGYAVSYNSPLHF. The chain recombines TRBV10-2 with TRBJ1-6; the match to TRBD1 covers 8 bases. Trimming at V came to 10 bases and at J to 0 bases, leaving 11 bases not matched to a gene. This CDR3 has 17 amino acids. CDR1 and CDR2 (germline): WSHSY, SAAADI.

This chain links TRBV5-1 with TRBJ1-3; 10 nucleotides match TRBD1. Per germline, CDR1 SGHRS and CDR2 YFSETQ. The ends lost 4 bases at V and 4 bases at J; junction bases unmatched: 8. The CDR3 contains 16 residues. DNA for the CDR3: TGCGCCAGCAGCGCCGGGACAGGGGCTTTCGGAAACACCATATATTTT. Amino acids: CASSAGTGAFGNTIYF.

CDR3: CASSLARMQGHEQFF. CDR3 nucleotides: TGTGCCAGCAGCTTAGCGCGAATGCAGGGCCATGAGCAGTTCTTC. This chain uses TRBV7-9 with TRBJ2-1; TRBD1 might be the D (5 bases). The CDR3 consists of 15 residues. The V gene lost 0 bases and the J gene lost 8 bases, with 14 bases spanning the gap. Germline values: CDR1 SEHNR, CDR2 FQNEAQ (reference sequence).

The chain couples TRBV30 to TRBJ1-1; 9 bases agree with TRBD1. This CDR3 spans 15 amino acids. Germline trimming cut 4 bases from V and 4 bases from J; bases unmatched to any gene: 10. The germline CDR1 and CDR2 sequences are GTSNPN and SVGIG (reference sequence). This CDR3 reads CAWTLGGTGITEAFF. The CDR3 DNA reads TGTGCCTGGACCCTAGGGGGGACAGGGATCACTGAAGCTTTCTTT.

V is TRBV2 and J is TRBJ2-7; TRBD1 matches 10 bases. The CDR3 runs to 15 residues. Germline assignment: CDR1 SNHLY and CDR2 FYNNEI. Germline trimming cut 7 bases from V and 3 bases from J; bases unmatched to any gene: 9. The CDR3 sequence is CASNRDRGRNYEQYF. The CDR3 DNA is TGTGCCAGCAATAGGGACAGGGGCCGGAACTACGAGCAGTACTTC.

This rearrangement joins TRBV11-3 to TRBJ2-1; D might be TRBD2 (6 bases). Germline V gene data show CDR1 as SGHNT and CDR2 as YENEEA. Trimming took off 5 bases at V and 0 bases at J, with 14 bases between the two ends. This CDR3 spans 16 amino acids. The CDR3 DNA sequence: TGTGCCAGCAGCGCCCGGGGGACGAGCTCCTACAATGAGCAGTTCTTC. This translates into CASSARGTSSYNEQFF.

CDR3 in amino acids: CASRTGGAGNTEAFF. The CDR3 nucleotides are TGTGCCAGCAGAACAGGGGGCGCGGGGAACACTGAAGCTTTCTTT. The rearrangement uses TRBV28 and TRBJ1-1; 9 bases line up with TRBD1. The J segment lost 1 base and the V segment lost 6 bases, leaving 6 bases of the junction unmatched. The CDR3 covers 15 residues. CDR1 and CDR2 from the germline V gene are MDHEN and SYDVKM. The entire variable domain, with the rest obtained from reference TRBV28 and TRBJ1-1, is as follows: DVKVTQSSRYLVKRTGEKVFLECVQDMDHENMFWYRQDPGLGLRLIYFSYDVKMKEKGDIPEGYSVSREKKERFSLILESASTNQTSMYLCASRTGGAGNTEAFFGQGTRLTVV.

The V gene is TRBV30, the J gene TRBJ2-2; the D gene is possibly TRBD1 (5 bases). The V gene's germline CDR1 is GTSNPN and CDR2 SVGIG (reference sequence). V lost 3 bases and J 2 bases, leaving 10 bases between the germline ends. CDR3 size: 14 residues. The CDR3 nucleotides read TGTGCCTGGAGGGGGCGATTCAACACCGGGGAGCTGTTTTTT. Amino acid sequence: CAWRGRFNTGELFF.

This chain joins TRBV29-1 and TRBJ2-5, with TRBD1 identical over 7 bases. Looked up from germline, CDR1 is SQVTM and CDR2 is ANQGSEA. CDR3 length: 14 residues. The junction had 11 bases not matched to a gene; V was cut back by 7 bases and J by 3 bases. The CDR3 loop is CSARDSGVKETQYF. The CDR3 DNA reads TGCAGCGCCCGGGACAGCGGAGTTAAAGAGACCCAGTACTTC. Full variable domain (remainder filled in from reference TRBV29-1 and TRBJ2-5): SAVISQKPSRDICQRGTSLTIQCQVDSQVTMMFWYRQQPGQSLTLIATANQGSEATYESGFVIDKFPISRPNLTFSTLTVSNMSPEDSSIYLCSARDSGVKETQYFGPGTRLLVL.

V gene TRBV2 combines with J gene TRBJ1-5; D is unresolved. The CDR3 has 13 amino acids. V was pared by 6 bases and J by 4 bases, with 10 bases between. Germline V gene data show CDR1 as SNHLY and CDR2 as FYNNEI. CDR3 nucleotide sequence: TGTGCCAGCAGCCCAGAGGTTAATCAGCCCCAGCATTTT. This codes for CASSPEVNQPQHF.

The rearrangement joins TRBV6-4 to TRBJ2-1; 10 positions agree with TRBD1. After removal of 4 bases from V and 3 bases from J, the junction contained 3 bases not matched to a gene. Germline CDR1 and CDR2: MRHNA and SNTAGT. The length of the CDR3 is 15 residues. In DNA, the CDR3 is TGTGCCAGCAGTGGACAGGGGGCGGACTACAATGAGCAGTTCTTC. Protein sequence: CASSGQGADYNEQFF.

The chain links TRBV5-1 to TRBJ2-1; the match to TRBD1 covers 9 bases. The trim removed 1 base at V and 8 bases at J, leaving 4 bases unmatched. Germline CDR1 reads SGHRS; CDR2 reads YFSETQ. The CDR3 is 14 amino acids. This CDR3 is CASSLRTGADEQFF. In DNA form, the CDR3 reads TGCGCCAGCAGCTTGAGGACAGGGGCGGATGAGCAGTTCTTC.

Only one count was recorded for this clone. The chain couples TRBV2 to TRBJ2-3; the match to TRBD2 covers 7 bases. J was trimmed by 0 bases and V by 8 bases; bases with no gene match: 20. Germline V lookup: CDR1 SNHLY, CDR2 FYNNEI. This CDR3 has 19 residues. The DNA for the CDR3 is TGTGCCAGCCGGCGGCCTTTGGGGTCTAGCGGTCATAGCACAGATACGCAGTATTTT. Encoded protein: CASRRPLGSSGHSTDTQYF.

The rearrangement links TRBV7-3 to TRBJ2-3, with 13 positions matching TRBD2. Germline V gives CDR1 SGHTA, CDR2 FQGTGA. V trimming: 8 bases; J trimming: 4 bases; junction bases outside the gene matches: 6. The CDR3 loop spans 15 amino acids. CDR3 sequence: CASATGTSGADTQYF. The CDR3 region has the DNA TGTGCCAGCGCAACCGGGACTAGCGGGGCAGATACGCAGTATTTT.

This rearrangement joins TRBV6-4 to TRBJ1-1; the D is unclear. CDR3 size: 14 residues. From germline, CDR1 is MRHNA and CDR2 SNTAGT. Trimming stripped 4 bases from V and 4 bases from J, with 13 bases between. CDR3 in amino acids: CASSVDGAATEAFF. CDR3 in DNA: TGTGCCAGCAGTGTTGACGGAGCTGCCACTGAAGCTTTCTTT.

The V call is TRBV2, the J call TRBJ1-5, with unresolved D. CDR3 length: 13 amino acids. Germline CDR1 reads SNHLY; CDR2 reads FYNNEI. Trimming took 4 bases from V and 2 from J, leaving 6 bases between them. CDR3 nucleotides: TGTGCCAGCAGTGCCCCGGGCAATCAGCCCCAGCATTTT. This gives the protein CASSAPGNQPQHF. Together with reference TRBV2 and TRBJ1-5, the CDR3 gives the full variable domain: EPEVTQTPSHQVTQMGQEVILRCVPISNHLYFYWYRQILGQKVEFLVSFYNNEISEKSEIFDDQFSVERPDGSNFTLKIRSTKLEDSAMYFCASSAPGNQPQHFGDGTRLSIL.

The chain is built from TRBV5-1 and TRBJ2-1; TRBD2 matches at 10 bases. This CDR3 has 16 amino acids. CDR1 and CDR2 (germline): SGHRS, YFSETQ. Trimming at V came to 1 base and at J to 3 bases, leaving 4 bases not matched to a gene. The CDR3 nucleotides read TGCGCCAGCAGCTTGTCAGCGGGGGGGGGCTACAATGAGCAGTTCTTC. Protein: CASSLSAGGGYNEQFF.

The rearrangement uses TRBV28 and TRBJ1-5, with no clear D. The CDR3 contains 13 residues. Deletions cut 7 bases from V and 3 bases from J, with 10 bases between. The germline CDR1 and CDR2 sequences are MDHEN and SYDVKM. The CDR3 spells CASKRQINQPQHF. The CDR3 DNA reads TGTGCCAGCAAGCGGCAAATCAATCAGCCCCAGCATTTT.

The chain carries TRBV4-3 and TRBJ2-7; maybe TRBD1 (6 bases). Germline CDR1 reads LGHNA; CDR2 reads YSLEER. V was trimmed by 4 bases and J by 6 bases, leaving 13 bases between them. This CDR3 contains 13 residues. CDR3 sequence reads: CASSRLQGGEQYF. DNA of the CDR3: TGCGCCAGCAGCCGCTTACAGGGTGGCGAGCAGTACTTC.

This clone was seen a single time. The CDR3 DNA follows: TGTGCCTGGAGTGGACAGGGGGTGGGCACTGAAGCTTTCTTT. Encoded protein: CAWSGQGVGTEAFF. The rearrangement uses TRBV30 and TRBJ1-1; 9 bases agree with TRBD1. There are 14 residues in the CDR3. After removal of 1 base from V and 4 bases from J, the junction contained 4 bases not matched to a gene. Germline CDR1 is GTSNPN and CDR2 is SVGIG (reference sequence).

The rearrangement links TRBV11-1 to TRBJ1-3; D not certain. Germline V gene data show CDR1 as SGHAT and CDR2 as FQDESV (reference sequence). The V and J ends lost 5 bases and 2 bases respectively, with 10 bases between them. The length of the CDR3 is 14 residues. Here the CDR3 reads CASSREAPGNTIYF. The CDR3, as DNA: TGTGCCAGCAGCCGCGAAGCTCCTGGAAACACCATATATTTT. The full variable domain, its missing parts supplied by reference TRBV11-1 and TRBJ1-3, is EAEVAQSPRYKITEKSQAVAFWCDPISGHATLYWYRQILGQGPELLVQFQDESVVDDSQLPKDRFSAERLKGVDSTLKIQPAELGDSAMYLCASSREAPGNTIYFGEGSWLTVV.